Below, one T cell receptor (beta chain) is given with its context. Lactation, pregnancy, other autoimmune disease or uncontrolled infection excluded patients. From RNA transcripts, TCR beta CDR3 regions were amplified. The TCR CDR3 was amplified in a first-round RT-PCR using the HTBI primer set. TCRdb re-called the multiplex PCR reads through MiXCR, storing one row per CDR3 protein. The top ten clones hold 28% of a sample with fewer than 450,000 distinct CDR3 sequences, around 15% of them seen once. The source of the sample is a study of T cells in Graves' hyperthyroidism and ophthalmopathy. V dropped 1 base and J dropped 4; count of bases not matched to a gene: 19. This CDR3 comprises 19 residues. Germline lookup yields CDR1 SGHDN and CDR2 FVKESK.

Sequencing was done on a sample of blood. This rearrangement joins TRBV14 to TRBJ2-7; 7 nucleotides agree with TRBD2. The receptor comes from a man aged 45 to 65 with Graves' ophthalmopathy. CDR3 sequence: CASSQGGGLRRAETYEQYF. DNA of the CDR3: TGTGCCAGCAGCCAAGGGGGGGGACTACGAAGGGCCGAGACATACGAGCAGTACTTC.